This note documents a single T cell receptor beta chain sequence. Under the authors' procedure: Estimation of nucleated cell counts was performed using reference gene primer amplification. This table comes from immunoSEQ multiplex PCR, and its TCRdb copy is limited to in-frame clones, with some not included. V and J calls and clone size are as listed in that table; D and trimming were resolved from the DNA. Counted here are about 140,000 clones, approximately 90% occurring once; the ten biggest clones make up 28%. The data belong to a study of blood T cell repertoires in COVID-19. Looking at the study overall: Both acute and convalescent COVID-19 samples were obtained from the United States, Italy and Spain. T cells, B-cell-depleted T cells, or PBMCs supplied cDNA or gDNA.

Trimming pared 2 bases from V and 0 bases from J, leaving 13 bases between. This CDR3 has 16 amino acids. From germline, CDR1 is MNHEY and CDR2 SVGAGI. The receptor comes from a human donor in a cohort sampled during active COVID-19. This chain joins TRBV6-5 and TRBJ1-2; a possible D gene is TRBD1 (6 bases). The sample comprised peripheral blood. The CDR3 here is CASSYGSRGANYGYTF. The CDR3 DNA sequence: TGTGCCAGCAGTTACGGGAGCAGGGGAGCTAACTATGGCTACACCTTC.